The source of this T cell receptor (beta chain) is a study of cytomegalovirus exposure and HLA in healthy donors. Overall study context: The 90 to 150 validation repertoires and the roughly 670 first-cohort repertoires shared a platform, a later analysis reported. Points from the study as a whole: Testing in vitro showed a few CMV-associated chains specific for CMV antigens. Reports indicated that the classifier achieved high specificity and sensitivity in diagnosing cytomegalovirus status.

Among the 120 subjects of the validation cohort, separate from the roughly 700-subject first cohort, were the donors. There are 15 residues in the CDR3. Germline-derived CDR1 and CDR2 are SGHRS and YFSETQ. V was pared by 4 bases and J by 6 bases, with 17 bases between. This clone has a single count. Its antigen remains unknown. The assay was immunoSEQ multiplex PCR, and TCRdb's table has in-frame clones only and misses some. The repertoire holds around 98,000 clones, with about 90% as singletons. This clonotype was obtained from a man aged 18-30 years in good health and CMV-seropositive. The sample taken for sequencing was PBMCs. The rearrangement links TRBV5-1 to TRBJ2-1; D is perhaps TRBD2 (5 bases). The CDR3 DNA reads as TGCGCCAGCAGCCCCGCTAGCAGTGCATCCAATGAGCAGTTCTTC. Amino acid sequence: CASSPASSASNEQFF.